One sample yielded the 25 T cell receptor beta chains listed below, sequenced in a study of T cell responses to AZD1222 COVID-19 vaccine. Assay used: immunoSEQ multiplex PCR; TCRdb lists only in-frame clones, some missing. Here the sample spans about 110,000 clones, around 94% being singletons. Sample: peripheral blood, taken on day 0 of AZD1222 vaccination. Receptors originate from an adult in good health.

V is TRBV19 and J is TRBJ2-2, with 15 bases lining up with TRBD2. The ends lost 5 bases at V and 2 bases at J; junction bases unmatched: 6. The CDR3 contains 18 residues. CDR1 is LNHDA and CDR2 is SQIVND in the germline V gene (reference sequence). The CDR3 coding sequence is TGTGCCAGTAGTTTCGGACTAGCGGGAGGGACAAACACCGGGGAGCTGTTTTTT. This codes for CASSFGLAGGTNTGELFF.

The chain has TRBV5-1 and TRBJ2-2, with 7 positions matching TRBD1. The trim removed 5 bases at V and 10 bases at J, leaving 11 bases unmatched. Germline V gene sequence: CDR1 SGHRS, CDR2 YFSETQ. The CDR3 loop spans 14 amino acids. The CDR3 coding sequence is TGCGCCAGCAGTCGGGACAGACTACAACCGGAGCTGTTTTTT. Translation gives CASSRDRLQPELFF.

The V gene is TRBV7-9, the J gene TRBJ2-5, with D possibly being TRBD1 (5 bases). Deletions cut 7 bases from V and 7 bases from J, with 28 bases between. From germline, CDR1 is SEHNR and CDR2 FQNEAQ (reference sequence). The CDR3 is made up of 17 amino acids. As DNA, the CDR3 is TGTGCCAGCACTCCAACAAGGGGTAGCACGGCGAGAGGGACCCAGTACTTC. Protein product: CASTPTRGSTARGTQYF.

The CDR3 bases are TGTGCCACCTCGAGGGGCAGACTTCCCTTGAGTGGCTACACCTTC. Protein sequence: CATSRGRLPLSGYTF. J is TRBJ1-2 and V is TRBV19; TRBD1 might be the D (5 bases). Trimming stripped 10 bases from V and 7 bases from J, with 25 bases between. CDR3 size: 15 residues. CDR1 is LNHDA and CDR2 is SQIVND in the germline V gene (reference sequence).

The chain is built from TRBV4-1 and TRBJ1-1; D not certain. This CDR3 is 14 amino acids long. Germline CDR1 and CDR2: MGHRA and YSYEKL. V lost 0 bases and J 6 bases, leaving 11 bases between the germline ends. Written as DNA, the CDR3 is TGCGCCAGCAGCCAAGATTTTGGCTGGGCTGAAGCTTTCTTT. Translating gives CASSQDFGWAEAFF.

This clone showed up just once. CDR3 amino acids: CASSPEPGELFF. The DNA of the CDR3 is TGTGCCAGCAGCCCAGAGCCGGGGGAGCTGTTTTTT. The J gene is TRBJ2-2, the V gene TRBV7-8; D is undetermined. Trimming left V 5 bases short and J 8 bases short, with 9 bases between. The germline V gene encodes CDR1 SGHVS and CDR2 FQNEAQ. There are 12 residues in the CDR3.

This chain connects TRBV24-1 to TRBJ2-2, with TRBD1 matching over 10 bases. This CDR3 contains 14 residues. CDR1 and CDR2 from the germline V gene are KGHDR and SFDVKD. The junction had 5 bases not matched to a gene; V was cut back by 10 bases and J by 4 bases. The CDR3 is CATGGQGSTGELFF. CDR3 coding DNA: TGTGCCACGGGGGGACAGGGGAGCACCGGGGAGCTGTTTTTT.

This chain connects TRBV11-2 to TRBJ2-1; the D gene is possibly TRBD2 (5 bases). V shed 0 bases and J shed 6 bases, with 15 bases lying between them. In germline, CDR1 is SGHAT, CDR2 FQNNGV. CDR3 length: 16 residues. DNA of the CDR3: TGTGCCAGCAGCTTAGAGGCGGGTGCCCCATCCAATGAGCAGTTCTTC. As protein: CASSLEAGAPSNEQFF.

The V and J genes are TRBV7-9 and TRBJ1-1, with TRBD1 matching over 8 bases. Germline assignment: CDR1 SEHNR and CDR2 FQNEAQ (reference sequence). J gave up 0 bases and V 6 bases, and 15 bases lay outside the gene matches. The CDR3 runs to 18 residues. CDR3 protein: CASRQKVDRAYMNTEAFF. CDR3 bases: TGTGCCAGCAGGCAAAAGGTGGACAGGGCCTACATGAACACTGAAGCTTTCTTT.

V usage is TRBV5-8 and J usage is TRBJ1-5; tentative D call: TRBD1 (6 bases). Germline V CDR1 and CDR2: SGHTS, YDEGEE. The CDR3 totals 19 residues. V was clipped by 0 bases and J by 6 bases, with 25 bases between them. The CDR3 bases are TGTGCCAGCAGCTTGGTACGAGATGGTTTGGGGGCGAGGAGTCAGCCCCAGCATTTT. Protein sequence: CASSLVRDGLGARSQPQHF.

The rearrangement uses TRBV7-9 and TRBJ1-2; a weak D match, TRBD1 (6 bases). The CDR3 sequence is 14 residues long. V lost 6 bases and J 4 bases, leaving 15 bases between the germline ends. CDR1 SEHNR and CDR2 FQNEAQ come from the germline V gene (reference sequence). The CDR3 loop reads CASRPDRDTYGYTF. The CDR3 DNA sequence: TGTGCCAGCAGGCCAGACCGGGACACCTATGGCTACACCTTC. The full variable domain, with the rest looked up from reference TRBV7-9 and TRBJ1-2, is DTGVSQNPRHKITKRGQNVTFRCDPISEHNRLYWYRQTLGQGPEFLTYFQNEAQLEKSRLLSDRFSAERPKGSFSTLEIQRTEQGDSAMYLCASRPDRDTYGYTFGSGTRLTVV.

The rearrangement links TRBV6-5 to TRBJ2-7; 11 bases are a match to TRBD1. The V gene's germline CDR1 is MNHEY and CDR2 SVGAGI. This CDR3 is built from 14 residues. The ends lost 7 bases at V and 2 bases at J; junction bases unmatched: 4. The CDR3 loop is CASTRGQGAYEQYF. In nucleotides, the CDR3 is TGTGCCAGCACCAGGGGACAGGGGGCCTACGAGCAGTACTTC.

This chain connects TRBV6-2 or TRBV6-3 to TRBJ2-3; D unresolved. Germline V gives CDR1 MNHEY, CDR2 SVGEGT. The CDR3 runs to 14 residues. V dropped 2 bases and J dropped 5 bases, with 11 bases sitting between them. The CDR3 sequence is CASSYLRLVDTQYF. In DNA form, the CDR3 reads TGTGCCAGCAGTTACCTACGGTTGGTAGATACGCAGTATTTT.

The chain has TRBV6-5 and TRBJ1-2; D ambiguous. CDR1 and CDR2 (germline): MNHEY, SVGAGI. The V gene lost 6 bases and the J gene lost 3 bases, with 8 bases spanning the gap. CDR3 length: 12 residues. In DNA form, the CDR3 reads TGTGCCAGCAGCAAACTCGACTATGGCTACACCTTC. Its protein is CASSKLDYGYTF.

The chain has TRBV10-1 and TRBJ2-3; D not resolved. Germline V gives CDR1 WNHNN, CDR2 SYGVQD (reference sequence). V dropped 3 bases and J dropped 4 bases, with 5 bases sitting between them. The CDR3 runs to 12 residues. CDR3 loop: CASSDSADTQYF. DNA for the CDR3: TGCGCCAGCAGTGATTCGGCAGATACGCAGTATTTT.

This clone has only one observation. The chain uses TRBV11-2 and TRBJ2-7; 7 bases map to TRBD1. CDR1 and CDR2 (germline): SGHAT, FQNNGV. CDR3 length equals 15 residues. Losses at the gene ends were 6 bases for V and 0 bases for J; bases not matched to a gene: 8. CDR3 region: CASSIKQGYSYEQYF. In nucleotides, the CDR3 is TGTGCCAGCAGTATTAAACAGGGGTACTCCTACGAGCAGTACTTC.

This chain uses TRBV4-3 with TRBJ1-6; 7 nucleotides match TRBD1. Germline CDR1 LGHNA, CDR2 YSLEER. The CDR3 is 15 amino acids. Trimming at V came to 1 base and at J to 10 bases, leaving 7 bases not matched to a gene. The CDR3 region is CASSQGTGERSPLHF. The CDR3, as DNA: TGCGCCAGCAGCCAAGGAACAGGGGAACGGTCACCCCTCCACTTT.

The chain combines TRBV12-3 or TRBV12-4 with TRBJ1-4; 8 bases fit TRBD1. This CDR3 is 13 amino acids long. V lost 7 bases and J lost 7; bases outside the gene matches: 5. CDR3 coding DNA: TGTGCCAGCACCCGACAGGGGAGTGAAAAACTGTTTTTT. It codes for CASTRQGSEKLFF.

The CDR3 DNA sequence: TGTGCCAGCAGACACGATCAGGGCAATGGAAACACCATATATTTT. Its protein is CASRHDQGNGNTIYF. This chain uses TRBV3-1 (or the pseudogene TRBV3-2) with TRBJ1-3; TRBD1 is a possible D gene (5 bases). Trimming cost V 6 bases and J 3 bases, with 15 bases left between them. The CDR3 consists of 15 residues. In germline, CDR1 is LGHDT, CDR2 YNNKEL (reference sequence).

The CDR3 nucleotides are TGCGCCAGCAGCTCCCGGACAGCTTACAATGAGCAGTTCTTC. Its protein product is CASSSRTAYNEQFF. This sequence joins TRBV5-1 and TRBJ2-1; a possible D gene is TRBD1 (6 bases). V lost 3 bases to trimming and J lost 4 bases, with 11 bases between them. There are 14 residues in the CDR3. Germline V lookup: CDR1 SGHRS, CDR2 YFSETQ.

This chain joins TRBV5-1 and TRBJ1-1; D is undetermined. This CDR3 is built from 14 residues. CDR1 and CDR2 (germline): SGHRS, YFSETQ. V was pared by 0 bases and J by 1 base, with 7 bases between. The CDR3 bases are TGCGCCAGCAGCTTGGCCAATCGGAACACTGAAGCTTTCTTT. Translation gives CASSLANRNTEAFF.

J is TRBJ2-7 and V is TRBV5-1; D not resolved. CDR1 is SGHRS and CDR2 is YFSETQ in the germline V gene. V was clipped by 0 bases and J by 7 bases, with 11 bases between them. The CDR3 spans 13 residues. The CDR3 region has the DNA TGCGCCAGCAGCTTGGTCGGGTCTAGGGAGCAGTACTTC. Residues: CASSLVGSREQYF.

A single count supports this clone. V gene TRBV19 combines with J gene TRBJ1-1; D not certain. This CDR3 contains 13 residues. V lost 6 bases to trimming and J lost 0 bases, with 8 bases between them. From germline, CDR1 is LNHDA and CDR2 SQIVND (reference sequence). The CDR3, as DNA: TGTGCCAGTAGGATGGGCATGAACACTGAAGCTTTCTTT. Encoded protein: CASRMGMNTEAFF.

The V and J genes are TRBV9 and TRBJ2-2; D is possibly TRBD1 or TRBD2 (6 bases each). From germline, CDR1 is SGDLS and CDR2 YYNGEE. V was pared by 2 bases and J by 6 bases, with 8 bases between. The CDR3 is 13 residues long. CDR3 residues: CASSVGGPGELFF. In DNA, the CDR3 is TGTGCCAGCAGCGTGGGGGGCCCCGGGGAGCTGTTTTTT.

This clone was counted a single time. The chain couples TRBV6-5 to TRBJ1-1; a possible D gene is TRBD1 (6 bases). With 1 base removed from V and 1 base from J, the gap between germline ends came to 10 bases. Germline V gives CDR1 MNHEY, CDR2 SVGAGI. The CDR3 runs 15 residues. The CDR3 nucleotides read TGTGCCAGCAGTTACTGGGGGCGGAAGAACACTGAAGCTTTCTTT. Translated: CASSYWGRKNTEAFF.